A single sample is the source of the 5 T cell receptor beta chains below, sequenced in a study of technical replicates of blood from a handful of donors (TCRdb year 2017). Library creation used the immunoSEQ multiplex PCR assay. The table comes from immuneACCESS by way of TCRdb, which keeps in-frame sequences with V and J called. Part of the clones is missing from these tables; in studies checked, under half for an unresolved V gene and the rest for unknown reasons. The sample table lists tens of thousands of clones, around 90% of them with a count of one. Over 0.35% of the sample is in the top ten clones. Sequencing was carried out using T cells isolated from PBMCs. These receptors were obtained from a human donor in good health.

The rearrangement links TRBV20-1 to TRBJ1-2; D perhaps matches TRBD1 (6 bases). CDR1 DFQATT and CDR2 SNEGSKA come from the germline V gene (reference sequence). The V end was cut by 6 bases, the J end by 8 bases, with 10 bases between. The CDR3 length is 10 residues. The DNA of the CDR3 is TGCAGTGCGGGGACAAACGGCTACACCTTC. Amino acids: CSAGTNGYTF.

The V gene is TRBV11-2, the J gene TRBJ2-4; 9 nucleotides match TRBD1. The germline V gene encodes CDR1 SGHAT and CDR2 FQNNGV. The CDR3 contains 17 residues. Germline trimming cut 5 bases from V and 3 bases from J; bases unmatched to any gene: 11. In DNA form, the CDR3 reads TGTGCCAGCAGCCAATACCCACAGGGGGCGGTCAAAAACATTCAGTACTTC. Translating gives CASSQYPQGAVKNIQYF. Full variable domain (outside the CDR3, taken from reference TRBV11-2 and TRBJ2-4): EAGVAQSPRYKIIEKRQSVAFWCNPISGHATLYWYQQILGQGPKLLIQFQNNGVVDDSQLPKDRFSAERLKGVDSTLKIQPAKLEDSAVYLCASSQYPQGAVKNIQYFGAGTRLSVL.

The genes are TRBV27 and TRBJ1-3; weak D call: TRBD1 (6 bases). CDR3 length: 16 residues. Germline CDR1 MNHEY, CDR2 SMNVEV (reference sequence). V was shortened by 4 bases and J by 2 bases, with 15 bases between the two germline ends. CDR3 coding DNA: TGTGCCAGCAGTTCTGCAGGGGATTACACTGGAAACACCATATATTTT. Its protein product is CASSSAGDYTGNTIYF.

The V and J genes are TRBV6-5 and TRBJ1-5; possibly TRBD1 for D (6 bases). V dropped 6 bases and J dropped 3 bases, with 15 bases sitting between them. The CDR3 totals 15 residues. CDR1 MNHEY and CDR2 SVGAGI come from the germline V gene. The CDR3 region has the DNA TGTGCCAGCAGCAATACAGGGCTTAACAATCAGCCCCAGCATTTT. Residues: CASSNTGLNNQPQHF.

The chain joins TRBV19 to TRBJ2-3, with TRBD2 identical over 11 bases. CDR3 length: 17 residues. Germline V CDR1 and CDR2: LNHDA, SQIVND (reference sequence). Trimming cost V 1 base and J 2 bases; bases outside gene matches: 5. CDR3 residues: CASSIGGTSGYTDTQYF. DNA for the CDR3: TGTGCCAGTAGTATAGGCGGGACTAGCGGATACACAGATACGCAGTATTTT.